These 16 T cell receptor beta chains originate from one sample sequenced in a study of blood T cell repertoires in COVID-19. Measured with immunoSEQ multiplex PCR; TCRdb has only the in-frame clones, and not every one. In the table there are roughly 130,000 clones, about 80% of which are singletons. Sequencing was carried out using peripheral blood. The receptors originated from a woman in her fifties or sixties with acute or convalescent COVID-19.

The CDR3 region has the DNA TGTGCCAGCTTTCCCCCGTATTATAATTCACCCCTCCACTTT. The encoded protein is CASFPPYYNSPLHF. This rearrangement joins TRBV27 to TRBJ1-6; D not resolved. This CDR3 is built from 14 residues. Germline V lookup: CDR1 MNHEY, CDR2 SMNVEV (reference sequence). V dropped 8 bases and J dropped 4 bases, with 12 bases sitting between them.

The CDR3 nucleotides read TGTGCCAGCGGACAGGGGGCGGAAAAACTGTTTTTT. Encoded protein: CASGQGAEKLFF. The V gene is TRBV6-1, the J gene TRBJ1-4; 11 nucleotides agree with TRBD1. V shed 8 bases, J shed 8 bases, and the junction held 1 base outside the gene matches. The CDR3 runs 12 residues. CDR1 is MNHNS, CDR2 SASEGT, per germline.

On this clone itself: Other DNA sequences in the sample encode the same CDR3. The chain has TRBV18 and TRBJ2-7; D may be TRBD2 (6 bases). The V gene lost 6 bases and the J gene lost 4 bases, with 13 bases spanning the gap. Germline V gene sequence: CDR1 KGHSH, CDR2 LQKENI. The CDR3 covers 13 residues. CDR3: CASSRDRGYEQYF. The CDR3, as DNA: TGTGCCAGCTCGCGGGACCGTGGGTACGAGCAGTACTTC.

The chain recombines TRBV23-1 with TRBJ1-4, with D possibly being TRBD1 (5 bases). TRBV23-1 is given ORF status, its function remaining uncertain. V lost 8 bases to trimming and J lost 8 bases, with 15 bases between them. The CDR3 runs 13 residues. The CDR3 region is CASSGAGGEKLFF. CDR3 in DNA: TGCGCCAGCTCCGGGGCGGGAGGAGAAAAACTGTTTTTT.

This clone has a single count. The CDR3 is CASSTRQGFMNTEAFF. The CDR3 bases are TGCGCCAGCAGCACCCGACAGGGCTTCATGAACACTGAAGCTTTCTTT. The J gene is TRBJ1-1, the V gene TRBV5-1; 7 bases agree with TRBD1. The V and J ends lost 4 bases and 0 bases, in that order; junction bases with no gene match: 9. Germline V gene lookup returns CDR1 SGHRS and CDR2 YFSETQ. The CDR3 is made up of 16 amino acids.

DNA for the CDR3: TGCGCCAGCAGCGTGACAGTACCCACAGATACGCAGTATTTT. It yields the protein CASSVTVPTDTQYF. The chain carries TRBV5-1 and TRBJ2-3, with D perhaps TRBD1 (5 bases). This CDR3 is built from 14 residues. Germline CDR1 is SGHRS and CDR2 is YFSETQ. V was trimmed by 4 bases and J by 2 bases, leaving 11 bases between them.

The chain is built from TRBV5-1 and TRBJ2-6; a weak D match, TRBD2 (5 bases). Germline values: CDR1 SGHRS, CDR2 YFSETQ. V was clipped by 0 bases and J by 2 bases, with 6 bases between them. The CDR3 consists of 15 residues. CDR3 DNA sequence: TGCGCCAGCAGCTTGGACGGGACTGGGGCCAACGTCCTGACTTTC. This sequence encodes CASSLDGTGANVLTF. The variable domain in full, completed from reference TRBV5-1 and TRBJ2-6, reads KAGVTQTPRYLIKTRGQQVTLSCSPISGHRSVSWYQQTPGQGLQFLFEYFSETQRNKGNFPGRFSGRQFSNSRSEMNVSTLELGDSALYLCASSLDGTGANVLTFGAGSRLTVL.

The V gene is TRBV12-3 or TRBV12-4, the J gene TRBJ1-5; weak D call: TRBD1 (6 bases). Trimming took off 5 bases at V and 7 bases at J, with 12 bases between the two ends. The CDR3 consists of 13 residues. CDR3 DNA sequence: TGTGCCAGCAGTAGGGACATAAGGCAGCCCCAGCATTTT. Translation gives CASSRDIRQPQHF.

This clone came up a few times. The chain couples TRBV19 to TRBJ1-1; 7 bases are a match to TRBD1. The V gene's germline CDR1 is LNHDA and CDR2 SQIVND (reference sequence). The CDR3 extends over 14 amino acids. The junction had 4 bases not matched to a gene; V was cut back by 1 base and J by 5 bases. The CDR3 DNA reads TGTGCCAGTAGTATAGTGCAGGGGGAGACTGAAGCTTTCTTT. Protein product: CASSIVQGETEAFF.

V is TRBV27 and J is TRBJ1-2; D is unclear. Trimming cost V 3 bases and J 8 bases, with 28 bases left between them. Germline CDR1 and CDR2: MNHEY and SMNVEV (reference sequence). The CDR3 contains 18 residues. CDR3: CASSFSPGGLQYGLGYTF. Written as DNA, the CDR3 is TGTGCCAGCAGTTTCTCCCCAGGAGGTCTGCAGTATGGCTTGGGCTACACCTTC.

This chain links TRBV19 with TRBJ2-4; 8 bases are a match to TRBD1. This CDR3 region has 14 residues. V shed 3 bases, J shed 10 bases, and the junction held 8 bases outside the gene matches. Looked up from germline, CDR1 is LNHDA and CDR2 is SQIVND (reference sequence). DNA of the CDR3: TGTGCCAGTAGTATTTGGGGGACAGGCACAATTCAGTACTTC. Translation gives CASSIWGTGTIQYF.

The gene calls are TRBV19 and TRBJ1-1, with TRBD1 matching 7 bases. V was clipped by 5 bases and J by 4 bases; unmatched bases: 4. Germline CDR1 is LNHDA and CDR2 is SQIVND (reference sequence). The CDR3 is 13 amino acids. CDR3 region: CASSRTGGTEAFF. Here the CDR3 DNA reads TGTGCCAGTAGTCGGACAGGAGGCACTGAAGCTTTCTTT.

The J gene is TRBJ1-2, the V gene TRBV6-5; possibly TRBD1 for D (5 bases). V lost 6 bases and J lost 7, with 18 bases in between. CDR1 is MNHEY, CDR2 SVGAGI, per germline. This CDR3 region has 14 residues. The DNA for the CDR3 is TGTGCCAGCAGACCGAATGGGGTCGGGGGTGGCTACACCTTC. It codes for CASRPNGVGGGYTF.

The chain is built from TRBV11-2 and TRBJ1-5; 8 bases map to TRBD1. The CDR3 has 16 residues. Germline CDR1 and CDR2: SGHAT and FQNNGV. V shed 1 base and J 1 base; nucleotides not matched to a gene: 3. This chain's CDR3 is CASSLAPGGSNQPQHF. The CDR3 DNA sequence: TGTGCCAGCAGCTTAGCCCCAGGGGGCAGCAATCAGCCCCAGCATTTT.

This rearrangement joins TRBV7-8 to TRBJ1-2, with 8 bases lining up with TRBD1. The V and J ends lost 0 bases and 6 bases, in that order; junction bases with no gene match: 3. Germline V gene lookup returns CDR1 SGHVS and CDR2 FQNEAQ. The CDR3 contains 14 residues. The CDR3 region has the DNA TGTGCCAGCAGCTTAGCCAGGGGGCGCGATGGCTACACCTTC. It encodes CASSLARGRDGYTF.

The genes are TRBV12-5 and TRBJ2-1; 13 positions match TRBD2. J lost 4 bases, V lost 5 bases, and 8 bases had no gene match. In germline, CDR1 is LGHNT, CDR2 FRNRAP. The CDR3 spans 17 residues. The CDR3 nucleotides read TGTGCTAGTGGTCACCGACTAGCGGGGGGTGGATACAATGAGCAGTTCTTC. Translating gives CASGHRLAGGGYNEQFF.